This T cell receptor (beta chain) was sequenced during a study of OX40 agonist ivuxolimab in advanced cancers. Findings of the study overall: No antigen was identified for the clonally expanded peripheral T cells.

Deletions cut 10 bases from V and 2 bases from J, with 18 bases between. In germline, CDR1 is LNHDA, CDR2 SQIVND (reference sequence). The CDR3 runs to 15 residues. Libraries were prepared by immunoSEQ multiplex PCR; TCRdb keeps only in-frame clonotypes and omits some of them. Among almost 70,000 clones listed, roughly 88% were seen once. To note about this clone: Its antigen remains unidentified.

The cohort excluded patients with autoimmune disease history or systemic immunosuppression. Baseline, cycle 4 day 1, and cycle 7 day 1 were the blood sampling points. The specimen comprised CD4+ or CD8+ T cells sorted from blood, sampled in a trial of the OX40 agonist ivuxolimab. The TCR originated in an adult with an advanced solid tumor such as melanoma, head and neck, liver or kidney cancer. The rearrangement joins TRBV19 to TRBJ1-5; no clear D. This chain's CDR3 is CATRMVTQGNQPQHF. The CDR3 region has the DNA TGTGCCACACGGATGGTTACCCAGGGCAATCAGCCCCAGCATTTT.